Shown below are 9 T cell receptor beta chains from a single sample sequenced in a study of T-cell reconstitution after alpha-beta-depleted transplantation in children. This sample's TCRbeta library carried unique molecular identifier barcodes. TCRdb re-called the PCR reads with MiXCR, one entry per CDR3 protein. Of around 960,000 distinct CDR3 sequences listed, less than 30% are singletons. Sample: PBMCs, mostly from graft donor cells, taken 360 days after TCRalphabeta/CD19-depleted stem cell transplant. These receptors were collected from a boy under two years old who had a stem cell transplant for SCID, so the T cells may come from the graft donor.

The chain links TRBV7-2 to TRBJ2-7, with D perhaps TRBD1 or TRBD2 (5 bases each). V lost 3 bases and J 5 bases, leaving 17 bases between the germline ends. CDR3 length: 15 residues. Germline V CDR1 and CDR2: SGHTA, FQGNSA. The CDR3: CASSFRDPLHHEQYF. The CDR3 DNA follows: TGTGCCAGCAGCTTCCGGGACCCGTTGCATCACGAGCAGTACTTC. Supplemented by reference TRBV7-2 and TRBJ2-7, the full variable domain reads GAGVSQSPSNKVTEKGKDVELRCDPISGHTALYWYRQSLGQGLEFLIYFQGNSAPDKSGLPSDRFSAERTGGSVSTLTIQRTQQEDSAVYLCASSFRDPLHHEQYFGPGTRLTVT.

This clonotype was seen a few times. V and J are TRBV7-8 and TRBJ1-1, with 7 bases that match TRBD1. Germline trimming cut 3 bases from V and 4 bases from J; bases unmatched to any gene: 5. The CDR3 extends over 14 amino acids. Germline V gives CDR1 SGHVS, CDR2 FQNEAQ. CDR3 nucleotides: TGTGCCAGCAGCTTCAGACAGGGAAGCACTGAAGCTTTCTTT. Protein sequence: CASSFRQGSTEAFF.

This clonotype was seen more than once but under ten times. The chain couples TRBV7-9 to TRBJ1-2; no clear D gene. The CDR3 extends over 13 amino acids. CDR1 is SEHNR, CDR2 FQNEAQ, per germline (reference sequence). Trimming left V 5 bases short and J 7 bases short, with 14 bases between. This CDR3 reads CASSESAAPGYTF. The CDR3 region has the DNA TGTGCCAGCAGCGAGAGCGCCGCTCCTGGCTACACCTTC.

This clonotype was detected only a few times. V usage is TRBV18 and J usage is TRBJ2-7; 12 bases match TRBD2. Looked up from germline, CDR1 is KGHSH and CDR2 is LQKENI. The trim removed 4 bases at V and 3 bases at J, leaving 10 bases unmatched. This CDR3 is built from 17 residues. The DNA for the CDR3 is TGTGCCAGCTCACGAGACGGGACTAGCGGGCGCAACTACGAGCAGTACTTC. This sequence encodes CASSRDGTSGRNYEQYF. Variable domain in full (rest from reference TRBV18 and TRBJ2-7): NAGVMQNPRHLVRRRGQEARLRCSPMKGHSHVYWYRQLPEEGLKFMVYLQKENIIDESGMPKERFSAEFPKEGPSILRIQQVVRGDSAAYFCASSRDGTSGRNYEQYFGPGTRLTVT.

This sequence joins TRBV20-1 and TRBJ1-5; 7 positions agree with TRBD1. The CDR3 spans 15 residues. Germline V gene lookup returns CDR1 DFQATT and CDR2 SNEGSKA (reference sequence). J gave up 6 bases and V 0 bases, and 8 bases lay outside the gene matches. CDR3 residues: CSARDGAGQFQPQHF. CDR3 bases: TGCAGTGCTAGAGATGGGGCGGGACAGTTTCAGCCCCAGCATTTT.

This clonotype has just a few counts. The gene calls are TRBV29-1 and TRBJ2-1; D is ambiguous. The CDR3 consists of 14 residues. V shed 3 bases and J shed 0 bases, with 9 bases lying between them. Per the germline V gene, CDR1 is SQVTM and CDR2 is ANQGSEA. The CDR3 reads CSVDPRGSYNEQFF. CDR3 DNA: TGCAGCGTTGACCCCAGAGGCTCCTACAATGAGCAGTTCTTC.

The CDR3 DNA reads TGTGCCAGCAGTTTATCGACAGGGGCCGTTAATGAAAAACTGTTTTTT. Translating gives CASSLSTGAVNEKLFF. The chain recombines TRBV12-3 or TRBV12-4 with TRBJ1-4; 8 positions match TRBD1. This CDR3 contains 16 residues. J gave up 4 bases and V 2 bases, and 6 bases lay outside the gene matches.

The chain couples TRBV12-3 or TRBV12-4 to TRBJ2-2; 9 bases map to TRBD1. The CDR3 has 16 amino acids. V lost 5 bases, J lost 3 bases, and 7 bases stayed unmatched. This CDR3 reads CASSPRQGGHTGELFF. Here the CDR3 DNA reads TGTGCCAGCAGTCCGAGACAGGGGGGGCACACCGGGGAGCTGTTTTTT.

This clonotype was detected a few times. The chain carries TRBV7-3 and TRBJ2-1; TRBD2 is a possible D gene (6 bases). The CDR3 totals 15 residues. The germline V and J ends were trimmed by 2 bases and 7 bases, with 15 bases remaining between them. Per germline, CDR1 SGHTA and CDR2 FQGTGA. CDR3 coding DNA: TGTGCCAGCAGCTTAGGGCTCGGGACTGGGAATGAGCAGTTCTTC. This codes for CASSLGLGTGNEQFF.